This T cell receptor (beta chain) is drawn from a study of T cell responses to AZD1222 COVID-19 vaccine. Notes on the study in general: Reportedly, close to half of spike-specific TCRs are directed against unmutated variant regions.

Generated by immunoSEQ multiplex PCR, the TCRdb table keeps only in-frame clones and is missing some. The sample yields 150,000 to 200,000 clones, 90% to 95% seen once. With respect to this clone: The target antigen is unknown.

Trimming cost V 3 bases and J 2 bases, with 7 bases left between them. Germline V gives CDR1 SQVTM, CDR2 ANQGSEA. The CDR3 runs 12 residues. The genes are TRBV29-1 and TRBJ2-5; the D gene could be TRBD1 or TRBD2 (5 bases each). The TCR originated in an adult in good health. The source was peripheral blood, collected on day 0 of AZD1222 vaccination. The CDR3: CSVEWGQETQYF. The CDR3, as DNA: TGCAGCGTTGAGTGGGGGCAAGAGACCCAGTACTTC.